What follows is one T cell receptor beta chain and its context. Antigen: not known. Looked up from germline, CDR1 is LGHNA and CDR2 is YNFKEQ. V lost 1 base, J lost 2 bases, and 12 bases lay in between. CDR3 length: 15 amino acids. Use of 60 Vbeta and 13 Jbeta primers characterized the PCR. Clones were read by immunoSEQ multiplex PCR, and TCRdb kept only the in-frame ones, dropping some. Listed are about 130,000 clones; under 1.3% falls within the top ten. This specimen belongs to a study of cytomegalovirus exposure and HLA in healthy donors. Study-wide results and limits: The authors listed 150 to 200 TCR beta chains as cytomegalovirus-associated. Later on, an analysis showed TCR association rates differing by HLA locus, with DRB1 the most and HLA-C the fewest. The records held CMV serostatus as the only immune exposure information.

This TCR came from a man between 18 and 35 years old in good health and CMV-seronegative. This rearrangement joins TRBV4-2 to TRBJ2-7, with D possibly TRBD1 on 6 matching bases. Source material: PBMCs. CDR3 DNA: TGTGCCAGCAGCCAAGCTCCAGGACAGACCTACGAGCAGTACTTC. As protein: CASSQAPGQTYEQYF.